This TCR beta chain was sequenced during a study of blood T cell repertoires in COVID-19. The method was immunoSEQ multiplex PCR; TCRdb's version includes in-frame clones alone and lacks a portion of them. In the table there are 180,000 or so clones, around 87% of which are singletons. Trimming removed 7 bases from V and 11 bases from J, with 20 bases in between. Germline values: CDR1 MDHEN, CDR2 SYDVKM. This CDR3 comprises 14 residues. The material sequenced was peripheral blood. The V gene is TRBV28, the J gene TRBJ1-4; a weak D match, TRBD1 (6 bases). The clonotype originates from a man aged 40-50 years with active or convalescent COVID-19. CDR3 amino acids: CASIQGGSQGKLFF. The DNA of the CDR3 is TGTGCCAGCATCCAAGGGGGATCCCAGGGGAAACTGTTTTTT.